This T cell receptor beta chain was captured by sequencing in a study of T cell repertoires in cytomegalovirus infection (dated 2019 in TCRdb). In terms of the full investigation: Because public TCR beta signatures pointed to carriage of CMV infection together with the matching HLA type, the HLA type of each donor mattered for the analysis. The paper's findings and limits, for the study overall: Carriers of CMV infection plus the relevant HLA type were discriminated by the cumulative frequency of public TCR beta family members in the study cohort and in an independent roughly 340-donor cohort. The ex vivo response was dominated by HLA-C-restricted CMV-specific TCR beta clonotypes, and the single most frequent clonotype in two of eight donors was supplied by these HLA-C-restricted clonotypes.

TCRdb names Illumina HiSeq 1500 as the instrument used. TCRdb took the public reads, trimmed them with fastp at Q25, ran MiXCR for clone calling and kept in-frame beta chains. Records with the same CDR3 protein are collapsed into one entry carrying the most frequent genes and DNA. The sample data list more than 500,000 distinct CDR3 sequences, and 16% of these were observed just once. The ten top clones hold 20% to 30% of the sample. On this clonotype: The antigen this receptor binds is unknown. Base quality data are lacking; no much larger clone is found one base away.

This receptor was obtained from a human donor in good health (CMV status not recorded). Some clones in this sample may be carry-over from other donors' samples. The sequenced material came from CD8+ T cells from PBMCs.

The CDR3: CASSVGVVGANVLTF. The sequence in DNA is TGTGCCAGCAGCGTAGGGGTGGTCGGGGCCAACGTCCTGACTTTC. The chain employs TRBV9 and TRBJ2-6; the D segment cannot be called with confidence. Reading the germline V gene gives CDR1 SGDLS and CDR2 YYNGEE. The trim is 0 bases for V and 4 bases for J, with a gap of 8 bases between the germline ends. Taken from cysteine to phenylalanine, the CDR3 has 15 residues. CDR3 DNA is the only sequence kept; it has 45 bases, read in frame from the first base.